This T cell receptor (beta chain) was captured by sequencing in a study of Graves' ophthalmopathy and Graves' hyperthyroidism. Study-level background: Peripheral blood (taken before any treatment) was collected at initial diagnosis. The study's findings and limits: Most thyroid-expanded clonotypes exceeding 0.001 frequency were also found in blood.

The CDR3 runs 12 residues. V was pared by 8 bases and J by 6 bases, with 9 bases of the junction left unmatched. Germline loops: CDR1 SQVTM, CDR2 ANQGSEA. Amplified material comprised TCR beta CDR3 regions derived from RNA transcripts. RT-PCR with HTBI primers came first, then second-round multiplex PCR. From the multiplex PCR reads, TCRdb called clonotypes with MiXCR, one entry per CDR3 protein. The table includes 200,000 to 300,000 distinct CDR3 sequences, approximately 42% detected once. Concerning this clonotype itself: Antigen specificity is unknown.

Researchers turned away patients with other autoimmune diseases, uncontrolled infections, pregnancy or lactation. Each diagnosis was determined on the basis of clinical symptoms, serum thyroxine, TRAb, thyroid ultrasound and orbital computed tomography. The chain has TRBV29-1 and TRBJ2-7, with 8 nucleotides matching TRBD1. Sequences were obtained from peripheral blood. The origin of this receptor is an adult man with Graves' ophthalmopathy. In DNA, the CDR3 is TGCAGCACGGGACAGGCCTTCGGCGAGCAGTACTTC. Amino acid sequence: CSTGQAFGEQYF.